The source of this T cell receptor (beta chain) is a study of blood T cell repertoires in COVID-19. Across the whole study: From the United States, Italy and Spain came samples of acute and convalescent COVID-19. PBMCs, B-cell-depleted T cells, or T cells were the source of the cDNA or gDNA that made up the material.

Unmatched junction bases numbered 7, after V lost 5 bases and J lost 9 bases. In germline, CDR1 is SEHNR, CDR2 FQNEAQ (reference sequence). This CDR3 region has 13 residues. Authors' methods: Reference gene primers were amplified, and this amplification served to estimate nucleated cell counts. Sequenced by immunoSEQ multiplex PCR; TCRdb stores in-frame clones only, minus some. V, J and clone size are taken as reported in that table, and D and trimming were inferred from the DNA itself. The data contain tens of thousands of clones, less than 95% of them singletons. The sequenced material came from peripheral blood. The source of this sequence is a human donor in a cohort sampled during active COVID-19. The chain joins TRBV7-9 to TRBJ2-1, with 7 bases identical to TRBD2. The CDR3, as DNA: TGTGCCAGCAGCAGTGAGGGAGGGTTTGAGCAGTTCTTC. Its translation: CASSSEGGFEQFF.